A single sample gave rise to the 2 T cell receptor beta chains below, sequenced in a study of T-cell memory formation after mild COVID-19. TCRdb called the 5' RACE reads again in MiXCR, with one record for every CDR3 protein. The sample has around 340,000 distinct CDR3 sequences; less than 20% are singletons. Sequencing was carried out using PBMCs or a T cell subset sorted from them (not recorded which). Receptors originate from a man aged 18 to 30 who had mild COVID-19 (a few samples of this study predate the infection). Cell type and time point are not known.

This clonotype was picked up a small number of times. This chain links TRBV4-2 with TRBJ2-2; 7 bases align to TRBD1. There are 15 residues in the CDR3. The V segment lost 1 base and the J segment 3 bases; nucleotides outside the gene matches: 2. CDR1 and CDR2 from the germline V gene are LGHNA and YNFKEQ. The CDR3 here is CASSQADRDTGELFF. The DNA of the CDR3 is TGTGCCAGCAGCCAAGCAGACAGGGACACCGGGGAGCTGTTTTTT.

J is TRBJ1-1 and V is TRBV7-3; D is unclear. V was cut by 5 bases and J by 0 bases, with 10 bases left in between. Germline loops: CDR1 SGHTA, CDR2 FQGTGA. CDR3 length equals 14 residues. Here the CDR3 reads CASSDGVMNTEAFF. The DNA for the CDR3 is TGTGCCAGCAGCGACGGAGTAATGAACACTGAAGCTTTCTTT.